These 2 T cell receptor beta chains came from one sample sequenced in a study of cytomegalovirus exposure and HLA in healthy donors. Method: immunoSEQ multiplex PCR; TCRdb's copy keeps in-frame clones and lacks some. In the table there are about 140,000 clones, 70% to 90% of which are singletons. The specimen sequenced was PBMCs. The source is a woman in her 30s in good health and CMV-seronegative.

J is TRBJ1-5 and V is TRBV28; the match to TRBD1 covers 10 bases. Germline values: CDR1 MDHEN, CDR2 SYDVKM. V gave up 6 bases and J gave up 5 bases; unmatched junction bases: 7. CDR3 length: 15 residues. The CDR3 protein is CASSLGTGADQPQHF. The CDR3 DNA follows: TGTGCCAGCAGCCTAGGGACAGGGGCAGATCAGCCCCAGCATTTT.

This chain joins TRBV18 and TRBJ1-2; 12 bases align to TRBD1. CDR1 is KGHSH, CDR2 LQKENI, per germline. V dropped 0 bases and J dropped 2; count of bases not matched to a gene: 4. The CDR3 is made up of 17 amino acids. In DNA form, the CDR3 reads TGTGCCAGCTCACCACCCGGGACAGGGGGCTCGAACTATGGCTACACCTTC. Translating gives CASSPPGTGGSNYGYTF.